These 10 T cell receptor beta chains share one sample of origin, sequenced in a study of shared clonotypes between healthy human individuals (dated by TCRdb to about 2020). The method was the immunoSEQ multiplex PCR assay. Imported from immuneACCESS, the table was reduced by TCRdb to in-frame sequences with V and J called. These copies leave out some clones; in studies compared against another copy, an unresolved V gene accounts for under half, and the cause of the remainder is not known. The sample profile shows hundreds of thousands of clones; roughly 79% of them were found once. The top ten constitute about 11% of the sample. The sequenced material came from PBMCs. The source of these receptors is a woman in her 40s in good health. Some clones in this sample may be carry-over from other donors' samples.

DNA for the CDR3: TGTGCCAGCAGTGTGGTCTACCAGATCGGGGAGCTGTTTTTT. Protein sequence: CASSVVYQIGELFF. The chain links TRBV2 to TRBJ2-2; D is unresolved. V lost 4 bases and J 7 bases, leaving 13 bases between the germline ends. Per germline, CDR1 SNHLY and CDR2 FYNNEI. The CDR3 totals 14 residues. Full variable domain (missing parts from reference TRBV2 and TRBJ2-2): EPEVTQTPSHQVTQMGQEVILRCVPISNHLYFYWYRQILGQKVEFLVSFYNNEISEKSEIFDDQFSVERPDGSNFTLKIRSTKLEDSAMYFCASSVVYQIGELFFGEGSRLTVL.

This clone was observed many times. This sample includes further DNA sequences coding for the same CDR3. The chain links TRBV20-1 to TRBJ2-5; D remains unclear. The CDR3 loop spans 11 amino acids. Trimming took off 3 bases at V and 5 bases at J, with 7 bases between the two ends. CDR1 is DFQATT and CDR2 is SNEGSKA in the germline V gene (reference sequence). The CDR3 reads CSARAWETQYF. The DNA for the CDR3 is TGCAGTGCTAGGGCGTGGGAGACCCAGTACTTC.

This clone appeared a few times. Other DNA sequences in this sample translate to the same CDR3. The chain combines TRBV19 with TRBJ2-7; 10 bases line up with TRBD1. The V segment lost 4 bases and the J segment 6 bases; nucleotides outside the gene matches: 3. Germline assignment: CDR1 LNHDA and CDR2 SQIVND (reference sequence). This CDR3 is 13 amino acids long. DNA for the CDR3: TGTGCCAGTAGTAGACAGGGGGCAAGCGAGCAGTACTTC. Encoded protein: CASSRQGASEQYF. The full variable domain, its missing parts supplied by reference TRBV19 and TRBJ2-7, is DGGITQSPKYLFRKEGQNVTLSCEQNLNHDAMYWYRQDPGQGLRLIYYSQIVNDFQKGDIAEGYSVSREKKESFPLTVTSAQKNPTAFYLCASSRQGASEQYFGPGTRLTVT.

As concerns this clone: At one of its ends the junction is not consistent with the germline gene, which may arise from a read error. The chain is built from TRBV5-1 and TRBJ1-1; 9 bases align to TRBD1. Germline values: CDR1 SGHRS, CDR2 YFSETQ. This CDR3 comprises 16 residues. The CDR3 spells CASSARTGVVNTEAFF. Here the CDR3 DNA reads TGCGCCAGCAGTGCTCGGACAGGGGTGGTGAACACTGAAGCCTTCTTT.

The V and J genes are TRBV10-3 and TRBJ1-3; no firm D call. CDR1 and CDR2 (germline): ENHRY, SYGVKD. Trimming removed 6 bases from V and 8 bases from J, with 17 bases in between. The length of the CDR3 is 14 residues. CDR3 in DNA: TGTGCCATCAGCCGACACGGAACCCGGGACACCATATATTTT. Translating it yields CAISRHGTRDTIYF.

The chain carries TRBV28 and TRBJ1-1, with D maybe TRBD1 (5 bases). V was cut by 10 bases and J by 3 bases, with 24 bases left in between. The germline gives CDR1 MDHEN, CDR2 SYDVKM. The CDR3 contains 16 residues. CDR3 in DNA: TGTGCCACCCAGAGGGGAGGTCTAGGGGCGTACACTGAAGCTTTCTTT. Its protein product is CATQRGGLGAYTEAFF.

The chain combines TRBV5-4 with TRBJ2-1; 7 bases map to TRBD2. This CDR3 has 13 amino acids. Germline V gene data show CDR1 as SGHNT and CDR2 as YYREEE (reference sequence). The J segment lost 8 bases and the V segment lost 4 bases, leaving 6 bases of the junction unmatched. The CDR3 nucleotides are TGTGCCAGCAGCCCCCGGGCGGGGGATGAGCAGTTCTTC. It is translated as CASSPRAGDEQFF.

The chain employs TRBV4-2 and TRBJ1-5; 9 bases are a match to TRBD1. The V gene end was trimmed by 1 base and the J gene end by 2 bases; junction bases not matched to a gene: 9. The CDR3 sequence is 18 residues long. CDR1 is LGHNA, CDR2 YNFKEQ, per germline. The CDR3 spells CASSQAGTGKGGNQPQHF. In DNA form, the CDR3 reads TGTGCCAGCAGCCAAGCCGGGACAGGGAAGGGGGGCAATCAGCCCCAGCATTTT.

The rearrangement joins TRBV15 to TRBJ2-7; either TRBD1 or TRBD2 may fit D (5 bases each). The CDR3 consists of 16 residues. The V gene lost 5 bases and the J gene lost 0 bases, with 17 bases spanning the gap. Germline CDR1 and CDR2: LNHNV and YYDKDF (reference sequence). CDR3 in DNA: TGTGCCACCAGCGGGGGATTGGGCCTGAGCTCCTACGAGCAGTACTTC. Residues: CATSGGLGLSSYEQYF.

With respect to this clone: The same CDR3 arises from other DNA sequences in this sample as well. The chain recombines TRBV18 with TRBJ2-5, with 11 positions matching TRBD1. The germline V gene encodes CDR1 KGHSH and CDR2 LQKENI. Trimming at V came to 2 bases and at J to 1 base, leaving 0 bases not matched to a gene. This CDR3 region has 15 residues. The CDR3 spells CASSPGTGGQETQYF. CDR3 nucleotide sequence: TGTGCCAGCTCACCAGGGACAGGGGGCCAAGAGACCCAGTACTTC.